This T cell receptor beta chain stems from a study of blood T cell repertoires in COVID-19. Profiling relied on immunoSEQ multiplex PCR, and the TCRdb table lists in-frame clones only, not all of them. Of 130,000 or so clones listed, over 80% are singletons. After removal of 6 bases from V and 4 bases from J, the junction contained 7 bases not matched to a gene. The CDR3 totals 14 residues. Germline V gene data show CDR1 as SGHRS and CDR2 as YFSETQ. The chain couples TRBV5-1 to TRBJ2-7; 10 nucleotides align to TRBD2. Sequencing was performed on peripheral blood. The receptor's source is a man aged 50-59 years with active COVID-19. CDR3 in DNA: TGCGCCAGCACCCCCAGCGGGGGGGCTTACGAGCAGTACTTC. Translated, it gives CASTPSGGAYEQYF.